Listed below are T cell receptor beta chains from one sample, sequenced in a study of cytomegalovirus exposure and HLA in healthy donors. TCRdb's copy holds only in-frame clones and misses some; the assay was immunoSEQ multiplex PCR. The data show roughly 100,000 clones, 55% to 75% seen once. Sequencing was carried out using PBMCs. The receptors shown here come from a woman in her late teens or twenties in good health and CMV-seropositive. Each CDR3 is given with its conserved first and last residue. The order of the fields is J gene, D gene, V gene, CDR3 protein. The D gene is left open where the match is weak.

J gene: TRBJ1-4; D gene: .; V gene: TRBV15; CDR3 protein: CATSKQGGPNEKLFF
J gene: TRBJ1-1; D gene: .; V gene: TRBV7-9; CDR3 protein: CASSPAGGTEAFF
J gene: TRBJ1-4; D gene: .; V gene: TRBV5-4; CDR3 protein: CASSLDSEKLFF
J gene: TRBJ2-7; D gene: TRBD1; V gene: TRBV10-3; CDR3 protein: CAVSSPGQGLYEQYF
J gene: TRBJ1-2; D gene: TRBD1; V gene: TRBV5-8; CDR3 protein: CASSWGQHRGYTF
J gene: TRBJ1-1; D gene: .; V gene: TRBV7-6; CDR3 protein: CASSLAGGPRMNTEAFF
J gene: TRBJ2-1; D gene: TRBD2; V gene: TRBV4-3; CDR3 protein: CASSQELAGALGLDEQFF
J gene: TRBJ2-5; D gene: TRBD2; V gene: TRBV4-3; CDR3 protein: CASSQAWLAGETQYF
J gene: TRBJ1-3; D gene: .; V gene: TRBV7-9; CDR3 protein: CASSLGLGNTIYF
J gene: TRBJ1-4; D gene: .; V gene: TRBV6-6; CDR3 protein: CASSYSRVGEKLFF
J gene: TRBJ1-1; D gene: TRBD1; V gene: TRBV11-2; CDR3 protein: CASSPLTGSMNTEAFF
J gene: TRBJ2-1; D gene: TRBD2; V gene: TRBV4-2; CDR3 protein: CASSQDRFATSGIRNEQFF
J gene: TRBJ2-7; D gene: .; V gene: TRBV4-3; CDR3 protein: CASSQRAGTATYEQYF
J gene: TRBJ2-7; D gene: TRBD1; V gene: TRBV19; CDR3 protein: CASSIRQGSYEQYF
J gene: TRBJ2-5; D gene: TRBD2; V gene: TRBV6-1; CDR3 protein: CASTGTSGSPQYF
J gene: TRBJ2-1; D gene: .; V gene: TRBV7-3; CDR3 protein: CASSPNRETYNEQFF
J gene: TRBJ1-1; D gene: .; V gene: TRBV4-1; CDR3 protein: CASSQESGIMNTEAFF
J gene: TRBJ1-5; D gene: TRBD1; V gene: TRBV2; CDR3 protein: CASVGDRNFQPQHF
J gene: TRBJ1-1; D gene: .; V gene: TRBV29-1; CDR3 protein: CSVEGSGGGKAFF
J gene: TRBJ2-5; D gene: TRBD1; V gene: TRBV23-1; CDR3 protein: CASSRPGQGLETQYF
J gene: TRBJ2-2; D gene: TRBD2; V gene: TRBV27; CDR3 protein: CASSSLTSGRTGELFF
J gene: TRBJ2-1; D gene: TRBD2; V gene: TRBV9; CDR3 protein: CASSAGLAGSHEQFF
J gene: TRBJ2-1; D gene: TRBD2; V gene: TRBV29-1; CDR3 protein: CSVGMLAGGYNEQFF
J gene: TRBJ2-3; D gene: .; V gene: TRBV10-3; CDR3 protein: CAIRDRETDTQYF
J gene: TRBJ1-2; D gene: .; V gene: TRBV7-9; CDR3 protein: CASSLVWSGYTF
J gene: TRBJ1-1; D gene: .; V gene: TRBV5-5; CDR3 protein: CASSLRYTGSAFF
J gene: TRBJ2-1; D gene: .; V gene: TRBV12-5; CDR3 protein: CASGLGGVNEQFF
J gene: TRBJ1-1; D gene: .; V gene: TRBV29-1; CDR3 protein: CSVGALTEAFF
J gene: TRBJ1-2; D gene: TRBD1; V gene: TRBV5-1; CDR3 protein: CASSETGQGTGGYTF
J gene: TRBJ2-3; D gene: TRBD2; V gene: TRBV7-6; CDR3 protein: CASSLVRTSGENTQYF
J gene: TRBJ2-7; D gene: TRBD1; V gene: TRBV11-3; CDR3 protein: CAGTDRGRESYEQYF
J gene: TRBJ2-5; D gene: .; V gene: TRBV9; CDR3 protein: CASSPRRDELQYF
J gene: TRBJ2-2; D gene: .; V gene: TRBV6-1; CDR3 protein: CASLGRANTGELFF
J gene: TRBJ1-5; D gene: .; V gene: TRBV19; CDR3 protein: CASSMAGNQPQHF
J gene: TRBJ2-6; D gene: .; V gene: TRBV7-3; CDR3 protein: CASSLSGGAGANVLTF
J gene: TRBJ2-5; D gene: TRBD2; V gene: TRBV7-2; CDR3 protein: CASSTPGLADQETQYF
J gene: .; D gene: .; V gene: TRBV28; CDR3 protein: CASRRASYEQYF
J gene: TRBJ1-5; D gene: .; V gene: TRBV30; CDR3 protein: CAWSLEGNQPQHF
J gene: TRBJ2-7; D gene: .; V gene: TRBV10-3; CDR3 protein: CATYSREQYF